This T cell receptor (beta chain) is from a study of control samples from healthy donors and cancer patients. TCRdb's table, derived via immunoSEQ multiplex PCR, lists solely in-frame clones and lacks some. This sample has about 140,000 clones; roughly 94% occur once, and the top ten carry 10% to 15%. The germline V gene encodes CDR1 MGHDK and CDR2 SYGVNS. Trimming at V came to 4 bases and at J to 1 base, leaving 4 bases not matched to a gene. This CDR3 is 16 amino acids long. This chain joins TRBV25-1 and TRBJ2-1; 10 nucleotides line up with TRBD2. The receptor comes from a man aged 35 to 55 in good health. The sample comprised blood. CDR3 sequence (DNA): TGTGCCAGCAGTGCACCGGGACTAGCGTCCTACAATGAGCAGTTCTTC. Its translation is CASSAPGLASYNEQFF.